This is a list of T cell receptor beta chains from one sample in a study of blood T cell repertoires in COVID-19. Assay used: immunoSEQ multiplex PCR; TCRdb lists only in-frame clones, some missing. The sample has about 300,000 clones; about 90% are singletons. The sample consisted of peripheral blood. Receptor source: a woman between 45 and 65 years old with COVID-19, enrolled during active disease. Each CDR3 is given with its conserved first and last residue. The D gene is left open where the match is weak. Expanded clones are given a class, and other clones once, few, many or no size at all.

clone size	V gene	D gene	J gene	CDR3 protein	CDR3 DNA
.	TRBV5-5	.	TRBJ1-2	CASSLAGGWGGYTF	TGTGCCAGCAGCTTGGCCGGAGGATGGGGAGGCTACACCTTC
.	TRBV7-9	.	TRBJ2-7	CASSYNRLGEQYF	TGTGCCAGCAGCTATAACAGGTTGGGAGAGCAGTACTTC
.	TRBV4-1	TRBD1	TRBJ1-4	CASSQEGTGITMKKLFF	TGCGCCAGCAGCCAAGAAGGGACAGGGATAACAATGAAAAAACTGTTTTTT
.	TRBV5-1	TRBD1	TRBJ2-3	CASSPSDRGNTDTQYF	TGCGCCAGCAGCCCGTCGGACAGGGGTAACACAGATACGCAGTATTTT
few	TRBV30	TRBD1	TRBJ1-2	CAWRTGWDNYGYTF	TGTGCCTGGAGGACAGGGTGGGACAACTATGGCTACACCTTC
.	TRBV19	TRBD2	TRBJ2-1	CASSGSGSWYNEQFF	TGTGCCAGTAGTGGTAGCGGGAGTTGGTACAATGAGCAGTTCTTC
.	TRBV2	.	TRBJ1-1	CASSVEGLGNTEAFF	TGTGCCAGCAGTGTGGAGGGGTTGGGGAACACTGAAGCTTTCTTT
.	TRBV30	TRBD1	TRBJ1-5	CAWTAPGQGSNQPQHF	TGTGCCTGGACCGCTCCGGGACAGGGGAGCAATCAGCCCCAGCATTTT
.	TRBV9	TRBD1	TRBJ1-3	CASSRTGAGNTIYF	TGTGCCAGCAGCCGTACAGGGGCTGGAAACACCATATATTTT
.	TRBV19	.	TRBJ1-2	CASSISGFYGYTF	TGTGCCAGTAGTATATCGGGTTTCTATGGCTACACCTTC
.	TRBV11-2	TRBD1	TRBJ2-7	CASSFRRQGYEQYF	TGTGCCAGCAGCTTCCGGCGACAGGGCTACGAGCAGTACTTC
.	TRBV30	TRBD1	TRBJ2-1	CAWNPDRRNNEQFF	TGTGCCTGGAATCCGGACAGGAGAAACAATGAGCAGTTCTTC
few	TRBV20-1	TRBD2	TRBJ2-1	CSASSGKSSYNEQFF	TGCAGTGCTAGTAGCGGGAAAAGCTCCTACAATGAGCAGTTCTTC
.	TRBV6-4	.	TRBJ1-1	CASSEVSTGGGTEAFF	TGTGCCAGCAGTGAAGTCTCAACGGGGGGTGGAACTGAAGCTTTCTTT
.	TRBV27	TRBD2	TRBJ2-3	CASSLLAGDTQYF	TGTGCCAGCAGTTTATTAGCGGGGGATACGCAGTATTTT
.	TRBV18	.	TRBJ1-2	CASSPPGGVFNYGYTF	TGTGCCAGCTCACCACCGGGAGGGGTTTTTAACTATGGCTACACCTTC
.	TRBV6-6	.	TRBJ2-5	CASSYGVGLQETQYF	TGTGCCAGCAGTTACGGTGTCGGTTTGCAAGAGACCCAGTACTTC
.	TRBV7-9	TRBD1	TRBJ2-5	CASSLRGTEVRETQYF	TGTGCCAGCAGCTTAAGAGGGACAGAGGTGAGAGAGACCCAGTACTTC
.	TRBV6-6	.	TRBJ2-3	CASTDGRTDTQYF	TGTGCCAGCACGGACGGGAGAACAGATACGCAGTATTTT
.	TRBV19	.	TRBJ1-5	CASSISGPETTNQPQHF	TGTGCCAGTAGTATAAGTGGGCCCGAGACAACCAATCAGCCCCAGCATTTT
.	TRBV6-5	TRBD1	TRBJ1-6	CAGGTGWNSPLHF	TGTGCCGGCGGGACAGGGTGGAATTCACCCCTCCACTTT
.	TRBV7-9	.	TRBJ2-6	CASSLGGAGANVLTF	TGTGCCAGCAGCTTAGGAGGAGCTGGGGCCAACGTCCTGACTTTC
.	TRBV6-1	.	TRBJ1-4	CASSESHSNEKLFF	TGTGCCAGCAGTGAAAGCCATTCTAATGAAAAACTGTTTTTT
once	TRBV6-4	.	TRBJ1-4	CASPHFRADNEKLFF	TGTGCCAGCCCCCACTTTCGAGCGGACAATGAAAAACTGTTTTTT
once	TRBV6-2/TRBV6-3	TRBD1	TRBJ1-1	CASSLTGGNTEAFF	TGTGCCAGCAGCTTGACAGGGGGGAACACTGAAGCTTTCTTT
.	TRBV3-1/TRBV3-2	.	TRBJ1-3	CASSLQGGGGNTIYF	TGTGCCAGCAGCCTCCAGGGAGGTGGTGGAAACACCATATATTTT
once	TRBV7-9	TRBD1	TRBJ2-3	CASSLTGLSTDTQYF	TGTGCCAGCAGCTTGACAGGGTTAAGCACAGATACGCAGTATTTT
.	TRBV18	TRBD1	TRBJ2-7	CASSPWPGQGYEQYF	TGTGCCAGCTCACCATGGCCGGGACAGGGCTACGAGCAGTACTTC
.	TRBV30	TRBD2	TRBJ2-2	CASRLAGGTGELFF	TGTGCCTCTCGACTAGCGGGAGGGACCGGGGAGCTGTTTTTT
.	TRBV18	.	TRBJ1-3	CASSPSRSGNTIYF	TGTGCCAGCTCACCTTCTCGCAGTGGAAACACCATATATTTT
.	TRBV5-6	TRBD1	TRBJ2-3	CASSSNWDRSTDTQYF	TGTGCCAGCAGCTCCAATTGGGACAGGAGCACAGATACGCAGTATTTT
.	TRBV19	.	TRBJ2-2	CASTPPRGRNTGELFF	TGTGCCAGTACGCCGCCGCGGGGGCGGAACACCGGGGAGCTGTTTTTT
.	TRBV6-1	.	TRBJ2-5	CASSDLDRNQETQYF	TGTGCCAGCAGTGACCTGGACAGAAACCAAGAGACCCAGTACTTC
.	TRBV18	TRBD1	TRBJ2-2	CASSGTGISGELFF	TGTGCCAGCTCAGGGACAGGGATATCCGGGGAGCTGTTTTTT
.	TRBV4-3	TRBD2	TRBJ2-2	CASSQGGGAGELFF	TGCGCCAGCAGCCAAGGGGGGGGAGCCGGGGAGCTGTTTTTT
once	TRBV24-1	.	TRBJ1-5	CATSGRGDQGNQPQHF	TGTGCCACCAGTGGGCGGGGCGACCAGGGCAATCAGCCCCAGCATTTT
.	TRBV2	TRBD1	TRBJ2-2	CASGQGASAGELFF	TGTGCCAGCGGACAGGGGGCGTCGGCCGGGGAGCTGTTTTTT
.	TRBV5-4	.	TRBJ1-1	CASSLRRGGIVNTEAFF	TGTGCCAGCAGCCTCCGAAGAGGGGGTATTGTGAACACTGAAGCTTTCTTT
.	TRBV15	.	TRBJ2-1	CATSRDLHQNEQFF	TGTGCCACCAGCAGAGATTTACATCAGAATGAGCAGTTCTTC
few	TRBV12-5	.	TRBJ2-7	CASGLIGGPLEQYF	TGTGCTAGTGGTTTAATTGGCGGGCCGCTCGAGCAGTACTTC
.	TRBV18	TRBD1	TRBJ1-1	CASSKYRGEAFF	TGTGCCAGCTCAAAATACAGGGGCGAAGCTTTCTTT
.	TRBV5-5	TRBD1	TRBJ1-2	CASARSGQDDPHYGYTF	TGTGCCAGTGCACGATCAGGACAGGACGACCCCCACTATGGCTACACCTTC
.	TRBV3-1/TRBV3-2	.	TRBJ1-3	CASSQVRGTGNTIYF	TGTGCCAGCAGCCAAGTGAGGGGGACTGGAAACACCATATATTTT
.	TRBV18	TRBD1	TRBJ1-2	CASSPGDSLLRGYTF	TGTGCCAGCTCACCAGGGGACAGCCTCTTGCGTGGCTACACCTTC
.	TRBV11-3	TRBD1	TRBJ2-3	CASSLSQGSDTQYF	TGTGCCAGCAGCTTATCACAGGGGTCAGATACGCAGTATTTT
.	TRBV11-2	.	TRBJ2-1	CASSLGRGRSHNEQFF	TGTGCCAGCAGCTTAGGGAGGGGTAGGAGCCACAATGAGCAGTTCTTC
.	TRBV19	TRBD1	TRBJ2-6	CASRPSGQGSVSGANVLTF	TGTGCCAGTAGGCCATCGGGACAGGGTTCGGTCTCTGGGGCCAACGTCCTGACTTTC
.	TRBV24-1	.	TRBJ2-3	CATSDRLEGDTQYF	TGTGCCACCAGTGATCGGTTAGAGGGAGATACGCAGTATTTT
.	TRBV5-6	TRBD1	TRBJ1-6	CASSLVGGTANSPLHF	TGTGCCAGCAGCTTGGTAGGAGGGACAGCTAATTCACCCCTCCACTTT
.	TRBV11-3	.	TRBJ2-2	CASSPSRFGANTGELFF	TGTGCCAGCAGCCCCTCCCGGTTCGGAGCGAACACCGGGGAGCTGTTTTTT
few	TRBV6-5	TRBD1	TRBJ1-2	CASSYGRQGNGYTF	TGTGCCAGCAGTTACGGTAGACAGGGAAATGGCTACACCTTC
.	TRBV5-1	TRBD2	TRBJ2-5	CASTLGGFSETQYF	TGCGCCAGCACTTTGGGGGGGTTTTCGGAGACCCAGTACTTC